A single sample is the source of the 31 T cell receptor beta chains below, sequenced in a study of T cells in Graves' hyperthyroidism and ophthalmopathy. Amplified regions were TCR beta CDR3 sequences from RNA transcripts. HTBI primers were used for first-round RT-PCR of the TCR CDR3. TCRdb reprocessed the multiplex PCR reads with MiXCR, giving one entry per CDR3 protein. Of approximately 250,000 distinct CDR3 sequences in the sample, roughly 22% were seen once. The specimen was blood. These receptors came from a woman aged 35 to 49 with Graves' ophthalmopathy.

The chain joins TRBV7-2 to TRBJ2-5, with D uncertain. In germline, CDR1 is SGHTA, CDR2 FQGNSA. The V end was cut by 7 bases, the J end by 3 bases, with 12 bases between. This CDR3 is built from 13 residues. The CDR3 sequence is CASKRFGEETQYF. The CDR3, as DNA: TGTGCCAGCAAGAGGTTCGGAGAAGAGACCCAGTACTTC.

The rearrangement uses TRBV9 and TRBJ2-7; 8 bases match TRBD1. Germline V gene data show CDR1 as SGDLS and CDR2 as YYNGEE. Unmatched junction bases numbered 11, after V lost 3 bases and J lost 6 bases. The CDR3 length is 15 residues. DNA for the CDR3: TGTGCCAGCAGCGCCGCTCAGGGGGCTTTCGCCGAGCAGTACTTC. Translating it yields CASSAAQGAFAEQYF.

The table lists this clonotype with many counts. The CDR3 loop is CASSILGAEAFF. The CDR3 DNA sequence: TGTGCCAGCAGTATCCTGGGTGCTGAAGCTTTCTTT. The rearrangement joins TRBV27 to TRBJ1-1; D remains ambiguous. V lost 5 bases and J 6 bases, leaving 10 bases between the germline ends. The CDR3 has 12 residues. Germline CDR1 is MNHEY and CDR2 is SMNVEV (reference sequence).

This clonotype has at least ten counts. The rearrangement uses TRBV28 and TRBJ2-7; the D gene is possibly TRBD2 (5 bases). Deletions cut 5 bases from V and 0 bases from J, with 14 bases between. Looked up from germline, CDR1 is MDHEN and CDR2 is SYDVKM. The CDR3 is made up of 15 amino acids. The CDR3 region has the DNA TGTGCCAGCAGTCCCTCGCAGGCGGGCTCCTACGAGCAGTACTTC. Translating it yields CASSPSQAGSYEQYF.

This clonotype came up many times. J is TRBJ1-2 and V is TRBV29-1; D gene unclear. Deletions cut 2 bases from V and 2 bases from J, with 12 bases between. CDR1 is SQVTM, CDR2 ANQGSEA, per germline. The CDR3 has 14 amino acids. As DNA, the CDR3 is TGCAGCGTTGAACTGGAAGGGATGAACTATGGCTACACCTTC. Protein product: CSVELEGMNYGYTF.

In its sample, this clonotype was seen many times. The CDR3 loop is CASSGGTSGRGETQYF. The CDR3 DNA is TGTGCCAGCAGCGGAGGGACTAGCGGGAGAGGTGAGACCCAGTACTTC. The rearrangement uses TRBV9 and TRBJ2-5, with 14 bases lining up with TRBD2. CDR1 is SGDLS, CDR2 YYNGEE, per germline. After removal of 3 bases from V and 5 bases from J, the junction contained 6 bases not matched to a gene. The CDR3 has 16 residues.

This clonotype showed up many times. The V call is TRBV20-1, the J call TRBJ2-7; TRBD1 matches at 10 bases. There are 17 residues in the CDR3. V lost 4 bases, J lost 2 bases, and 14 bases stayed unmatched. The germline gives CDR1 DFQATT, CDR2 SNEGSKA (reference sequence). The CDR3 region has the DNA TGCAGTGCTACAGTGGCGGGACGGGGACAGGGGACCTACGAGCAGTACTTC. Translating it yields CSATVAGRGQGTYEQYF.

This clonotype was counted many times. The chain joins TRBV6-1 to TRBJ1-5; no firm D call. This CDR3 is 14 amino acids long. The germline V gene encodes CDR1 MNHNS and CDR2 SASEGT. The V end was cut by 2 bases, the J end by 6 bases, with 11 bases between. The CDR3 is CASSERGPSQPQHF. In DNA form, the CDR3 reads TGTGCCAGCAGTGAACGAGGTCCTAGTCAGCCCCAGCATTTT.

The chain uses TRBV23-1 and TRBJ2-3; 7 bases agree with TRBD2. TRBV23-1 falls under the ORF class, with uncertain function. There are 20 residues in the CDR3. V shed 2 bases and J 4 bases; nucleotides not matched to a gene: 21. This CDR3 reads CASSQPPLREWREFPDTQYF. The CDR3 nucleotides are TGCGCCAGCAGTCAACCACCACTCCGGGAGTGGCGGGAGTTTCCAGATACGCAGTATTTT.

The chain joins TRBV6-1 to TRBJ2-2; 7 bases are shared with TRBD1. CDR3 length equals 15 residues. J lost 4 bases, V lost 4 bases, and 6 bases had no gene match. Germline CDR1 MNHNS, CDR2 SASEGT. CDR3 coding DNA: TGTGCCAGCAGTGGTCCGGGACAGCTCACCGGGGAGCTGTTTTTT. This codes for CASSGPGQLTGELFF.

This rearrangement joins TRBV6-1 to TRBJ1-6, with D perhaps matching TRBD1 (6 bases). Trimming stripped 6 bases from V and 6 bases from J, with 12 bases between. The CDR3 runs to 14 residues. Germline V gene lookup returns CDR1 MNHNS and CDR2 SASEGT. CDR3 sequence: CASSRQAINSPLHF. CDR3 coding DNA: TGTGCCAGCAGCAGACAGGCCATTAATTCACCCCTCCACTTT.

This clonotype was found many times. The genes are TRBV7-9 and TRBJ1-6; D ambiguous. Deletions cut 6 bases from V and 9 bases from J, with 15 bases between. CDR3 length: 14 residues. The germline V gene has CDR1 SEHNR and CDR2 FQNEAQ (reference sequence). This chain's CDR3 is CASSREGFSSPLHF. The CDR3 DNA follows: TGTGCCAGCAGTAGAGAGGGTTTCTCTTCACCCCTCCACTTT.

Ten or more counts support this clonotype. This rearrangement joins TRBV4-2 to TRBJ1-2; maybe TRBD1 (5 bases). CDR3 length: 15 amino acids. Germline V gene sequence: CDR1 LGHNA, CDR2 YNFKEQ. V lost 4 bases to trimming and J lost 3 bases, with 15 bases between them. The CDR3: CASSPLREADYGYTF. CDR3 in DNA: TGTGCCAGCAGCCCTCTCAGGGAAGCAGACTATGGCTACACCTTC.

At least ten counts were recorded for this clonotype. V and J are TRBV20-1 and TRBJ1-5; tentatively, D is TRBD1 (5 bases). Germline lookup yields CDR1 DFQATT and CDR2 SNEGSKA (reference sequence). The CDR3 is 14 residues long. The V gene lost 0 bases and the J gene lost 3 bases, with 9 bases spanning the gap. CDR3 protein: CSARDDSPNQPQHF. The CDR3 bases are TGCAGTGCTAGAGACGACAGTCCCAATCAGCCCCAGCATTTT.

Many counts were recorded for this clonotype. This CDR3 is CASSSNYGYTF. The CDR3 bases are TGTGCCAGCAGTTCGAACTATGGCTACACCTTC. The chain carries TRBV28 and TRBJ1-2; unclear D gene. Trimming left V 4 bases short and J 2 bases short, with 2 bases between. The CDR3 extends over 11 amino acids. In germline, CDR1 is MDHEN, CDR2 SYDVKM.

This clonotype occurred many times. The chain links TRBV28 to TRBJ1-1; perhaps TRBD1 as D (5 bases). Germline V gene data show CDR1 as MDHEN and CDR2 as SYDVKM. This CDR3 region has 13 residues. Trimming left V 3 bases short and J 6 bases short, with 11 bases between. The CDR3 protein is CASSFRGRSEAFF. The CDR3 region has the DNA TGTGCCAGCAGTTTTAGGGGACGCTCTGAAGCTTTCTTT.

There are many counts of this clonotype. This chain joins TRBV7-2 and TRBJ2-5, with D perhaps matching TRBD2 (5 bases). CDR1 and CDR2 from the germline V gene are SGHTA and FQGNSA. The CDR3 extends over 14 amino acids. V was cut by 1 base and J by 5 bases, with 11 bases left in between. Here the CDR3 DNA reads TGTGCCAGCAGCTTAGGCGGGCCGCGGGAGACCCAGTACTTC. Its protein product is CASSLGGPRETQYF.

This clonotype was seen repeatedly, ten times or more. The V call is TRBV29-1, the J call TRBJ2-2, with 8 bases matching TRBD2. The J segment lost 0 bases and the V segment lost 6 bases, leaving 0 bases of the junction unmatched. CDR3 length equals 13 residues. Germline loops: CDR1 SQVTM, CDR2 ANQGSEA. Here the CDR3 DNA reads TGCAGCGTGGGACTAGCGAACACCGGGGAGCTGTTTTTT. It encodes CSVGLANTGELFF.

The chain employs TRBV18 and TRBJ2-7, with 9 bases matching TRBD1. V was clipped by 3 bases and J by 7 bases; unmatched bases: 10. This CDR3 has 15 amino acids. The germline V gene encodes CDR1 KGHSH and CDR2 LQKENI. CDR3: CASSPMDRGLREQYF. CDR3 in DNA: TGTGCCAGCTCACCCATGGACAGGGGTTTGAGAGAGCAGTACTTC.

The V gene is TRBV30, the J gene TRBJ2-7; no clear D gene. Trimming removed 4 bases at V and 6 bases at J, with 16 bases between. From germline, CDR1 is GTSNPN and CDR2 SVGIG (reference sequence). The CDR3 runs to 13 residues. CDR3 residues: CAWIPPGKVEQYF. The DNA for the CDR3 is TGTGCCTGGATCCCCCCGGGTAAGGTCGAGCAGTACTTC.

The chain carries TRBV19 and TRBJ1-1; D is ambiguous. Germline loops: CDR1 LNHDA, CDR2 SQIVND (reference sequence). This CDR3 is 13 amino acids long. Trimming left V 5 bases short and J 0 bases short, with 7 bases between. CDR3 amino acids: CASSSSMNTEAFF. Here the CDR3 DNA reads TGTGCCAGTAGTTCATCCATGAACACTGAAGCTTTCTTT.

This chain connects TRBV20-1 to TRBJ2-7; D call uncertain. Germline V lookup: CDR1 DFQATT, CDR2 SNEGSKA (reference sequence). V was trimmed by 3 bases and J by 6 bases, leaving 18 bases between them. This CDR3 has 14 amino acids. Here the CDR3 reads CSASTESPWLEQYF. CDR3 in DNA: TGCAGTGCTAGTACGGAGTCCCCCTGGCTCGAGCAGTACTTC.

This clonotype has a count of ten or more. Sequence at one end of the junction differs from germline and may be a read error. The V call is TRBV11-3, the J call TRBJ2-2, with D tentatively TRBD2 (6 bases). The CDR3 totals 14 residues. CDR1 SGHNT and CDR2 YENEEA come from the germline V gene. For the CDR3, the DNA is TGTGCCAGCAGGGGTCGGGAGAACGCCGGGGAGCTGTTTTTT. It codes for CASRGRENAGELFF.

The chain has TRBV3-1 and TRBJ2-7, with 10 nucleotides matching TRBD2. Germline V gives CDR1 LGHDT, CDR2 YNNKEL (reference sequence). Losses at the gene ends were 4 bases for V and 0 bases for J; bases not matched to a gene: 6. The CDR3 is 16 amino acids. In DNA form, the CDR3 reads TGTGCCAGCAGCCCCCCAACTAGCGGGGCCTCCTACGAGCAGTACTTC. It is translated as CASSPPTSGASYEQYF.

This clonotype appeared a single time. This chain links TRBV30 with TRBJ2-5; D possibly corresponds to TRBD1 (5 bases). Trimming stripped 1 base from V and 0 bases from J, with 9 bases between. The germline V gene has CDR1 GTSNPN and CDR2 SVGIG (reference sequence). The CDR3 runs to 14 residues. The CDR3 DNA sequence: TGTGCCTGGAGTGCGAAGGGGCACCAAGAGACCCAGTACTTC. Translation: CAWSAKGHQETQYF.

The sample holds many counts of this clonotype. The chain is built from TRBV12-3 or TRBV12-4 and TRBJ2-7, with 9 nucleotides matching TRBD2. V lost 5 bases to trimming and J lost 0 bases; unmatched junction nucleotides: 2. The CDR3 runs to 14 residues. Here the CDR3 DNA reads TGTGCCAGCAGTAGGCGGGAGGGCTCCTACGAGCAGTACTTC. It yields the protein CASSRREGSYEQYF.

This clonotype was seen many times. The rearrangement joins TRBV6-5 to TRBJ1-2, with 9 bases fitting TRBD1. V lost 1 base, J lost 6 bases, and 3 bases stayed unmatched. This CDR3 spans 14 amino acids. Germline assignment: CDR1 MNHEY and CDR2 SVGAGI. CDR3 sequence reads: CASSYWDRADGYTF. The CDR3 coding sequence is TGTGCCAGCAGTTACTGGGACAGGGCCGATGGCTACACCTTC.

This clonotype was seen at least ten times. The chain carries TRBV14 and TRBJ2-7; TRBD2 agrees at 12 bases. The CDR3 is 17 amino acids. Trimming cost V 0 bases and J 6 bases; bases outside gene matches: 9. Germline V gene lookup returns CDR1 SGHDN and CDR2 FVKESK. DNA of the CDR3: TGTGCCAGCAGCCAAGATCCCCAGACTAGCGGGAGTGTCGAGCAGTACTTC. This gives the protein CASSQDPQTSGSVEQYF.

This clonotype was recorded at least ten times. The V gene is TRBV20-1, the J gene TRBJ1-2; D is unresolved. V dropped 1 base and J dropped 7 bases, with 10 bases sitting between them. There are 12 residues in the CDR3. Germline CDR1 and CDR2: DFQATT and SNEGSKA (reference sequence). CDR3 region: CSARVGSGGYTF. As DNA, the CDR3 is TGCAGTGCTAGAGTCGGCTCGGGTGGCTACACCTTC.

This clonotype occurred many times. The chain employs TRBV10-3 and TRBJ1-5; D remains ambiguous. This CDR3 has 13 amino acids. Trimming left V 2 bases short and J 10 bases short, with 12 bases between. CDR1 and CDR2 from the germline V gene are ENHRY and SYGVKD. The DNA of the CDR3 is TGTGCCATCAGTGAGGGTGCGGTCTACCCCCAGCATTTT. Residues: CAISEGAVYPQHF.

This clonotype was observed many times. CDR3 amino acids: CASRPNPENPGGNQPQHF. The CDR3 DNA is TGTGCCAGCAGACCTAACCCCGAGAATCCCGGGGGCAATCAGCCCCAGCATTTT. The chain joins TRBV28 to TRBJ1-5; D is undetermined. Trimming shortened V by 6 bases and J by 2 bases, and 23 bases separated the two germline ends. Germline CDR1 MDHEN, CDR2 SYDVKM. This CDR3 contains 18 residues.